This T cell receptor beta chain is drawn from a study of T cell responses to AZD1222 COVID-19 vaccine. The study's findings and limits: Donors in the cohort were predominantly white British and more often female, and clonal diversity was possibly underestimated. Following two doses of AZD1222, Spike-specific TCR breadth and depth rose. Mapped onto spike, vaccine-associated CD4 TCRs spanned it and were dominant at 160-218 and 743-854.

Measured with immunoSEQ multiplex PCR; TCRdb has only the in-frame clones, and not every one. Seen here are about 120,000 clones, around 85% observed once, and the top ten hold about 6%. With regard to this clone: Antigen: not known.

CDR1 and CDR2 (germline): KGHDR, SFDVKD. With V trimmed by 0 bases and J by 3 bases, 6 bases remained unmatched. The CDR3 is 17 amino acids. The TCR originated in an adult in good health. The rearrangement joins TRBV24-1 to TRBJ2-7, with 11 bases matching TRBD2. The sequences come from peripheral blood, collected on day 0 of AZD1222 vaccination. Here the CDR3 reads CATSDLQPGLADYEQYF. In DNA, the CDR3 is TGTGCCACCAGTGATTTGCAACCGGGACTAGCGGACTACGAGCAGTACTTC.